This entry lists 21 T cell receptor beta chains sequenced from one sample in a study of blood T cell repertoires in COVID-19. Assay used: immunoSEQ multiplex PCR; TCRdb lists only in-frame clones, some missing. The sample holds more than 400,000 clones, 70% to 90% seen once. The sequencing sample was made of peripheral blood. The receptors were sampled from a human donor in a cohort sampled during active COVID-19.

V usage is TRBV5-1 and J usage is TRBJ2-3, with 8 bases identical to TRBD2. The V and J ends lost 0 bases and 6 bases, in that order; junction bases with no gene match: 6. Germline loops: CDR1 SGHRS, CDR2 YFSETQ. The CDR3 runs 15 residues. CDR3: CASSLDGLARDTQYF. CDR3 bases: TGCGCCAGCAGCTTGGACGGACTAGCAAGGGATACGCAGTATTTT. The whole variable domain, remainder taken from reference TRBV5-1 and TRBJ2-3, is KAGVTQTPRYLIKTRGQQVTLSCSPISGHRSVSWYQQTPGQGLQFLFEYFSETQRNKGNFPGRFSGRQFSNSRSEMNVSTLELGDSALYLCASSLDGLARDTQYFGPGTRLTVL.

This rearrangement joins TRBV30 to TRBJ2-5; 14 positions agree with TRBD2. V trimming: 2 bases; J trimming: 5 bases; junction bases outside the gene matches: 7. Germline V gene data show CDR1 as GTSNPN and CDR2 as SVGIG (reference sequence). The CDR3 is made up of 16 amino acids. The CDR3 sequence is CAWSSGTSGSVETQYF. CDR3 coding DNA: TGTGCCTGGAGTTCCGGGACTAGCGGGAGTGTGGAGACCCAGTACTTC.

The chain uses TRBV7-2 and TRBJ1-1, with a possible D match to TRBD1 (5 bases). CDR3 length: 15 amino acids. Trimming removed 5 bases at V and 4 bases at J, with 17 bases between. Germline CDR1 SGHTA, CDR2 FQGNSA. CDR3 sequence: CASSLRAVLGTEAFF. In DNA, the CDR3 is TGTGCCAGCAGCCTCAGGGCCGTCTTGGGCACTGAAGCTTTCTTT.

This sequence joins TRBV7-2 and TRBJ1-1; D remains ambiguous. The V end was cut by 2 bases, the J end by 2 bases, with 9 bases between. Germline V lookup: CDR1 SGHTA, CDR2 FQGNSA. This CDR3 has 14 residues. CDR3 loop: CASSLMFPNTEAFF. CDR3 in DNA: TGTGCCAGCAGCTTAATGTTTCCTAACACTGAAGCTTTCTTT.

The chain joins TRBV7-2 to TRBJ1-2, with 7 nucleotides matching TRBD1. Per germline, CDR1 SGHTA and CDR2 FQGNSA. Unmatched junction bases numbered 7, after V lost 5 bases and J lost 4 bases. The CDR3 has 14 amino acids. The chain's CDR3 is CASSHSGTAYGYTF. In DNA form, the CDR3 reads TGTGCCAGCAGCCACTCCGGGACAGCCTATGGCTACACCTTC.

J is TRBJ2-7 and V is TRBV27; 9 bases are a match to TRBD1. Germline V gene data show CDR1 as MNHEY and CDR2 as SMNVEV (reference sequence). CDR3 size: 15 residues. Trimming cost V 3 bases and J 5 bases; bases outside gene matches: 8. The CDR3 protein is CASSFSYRGLDEQYF. CDR3 DNA sequence: TGTGCCAGCAGTTTCTCCTACAGGGGGCTCGACGAGCAGTACTTC.

This clone was seen a few times. The chain is built from TRBV3-1 (or the pseudogene TRBV3-2) and TRBJ1-2; 8 bases are a match to TRBD1. Per the germline V gene, CDR1 is LGHDT and CDR2 is YNNKEL (reference sequence). The V gene end was trimmed by 2 bases and the J gene end by 4 bases; junction bases not matched to a gene: 6. This CDR3 is built from 15 residues. CDR3: CASSQFQTGGYGYTF. The CDR3 nucleotides read TGTGCCAGCAGCCAATTCCAAACAGGGGGCTATGGCTACACCTTC.

V gene TRBV6-5 combines with J gene TRBJ1-5, with D maybe TRBD1 (5 bases). V lost 6 bases and J lost 0, with 12 bases in between. This CDR3 has 15 residues. Germline CDR1 is MNHEY and CDR2 is SVGAGI. The CDR3 DNA reads as TGTGCCAGCAGCATGGGGGGGAATAGCAATCAGCCCCAGCATTTT. This encodes CASSMGGNSNQPQHF.

The table lists this clone with a count of one. This CDR3 is CASSLVVDTQYF. In nucleotides, the CDR3 is TGCGCCAGCAGCTTGGTCGTAGATACGCAGTATTTT. V usage is TRBV5-1 and J usage is TRBJ2-3; D uncertain. Germline assignment: CDR1 SGHRS and CDR2 YFSETQ. The CDR3 length is 12 residues. Trimming cost V 0 bases and J 5 bases, with 4 bases left between them.

CDR3 protein: CASSVAPGTDTQYF. As DNA, the CDR3 is TGTGCCAGCAGCGTAGCCCCCGGCACAGATACGCAGTATTTT. This sequence joins TRBV9 and TRBJ2-3; D remains unclear. Trimming took 0 bases from V and 1 from J, leaving 6 bases between them. CDR1 is SGDLS, CDR2 YYNGEE, per germline. The CDR3 consists of 14 residues.

This chain uses TRBV7-2 with TRBJ1-2; perhaps TRBD1 as D (5 bases). In germline, CDR1 is SGHTA, CDR2 FQGNSA. Deletions cut 3 bases from V and 4 bases from J, with 12 bases between. CDR3 size: 14 residues. Here the CDR3 DNA reads TGTGCCAGCAGCTTCGGGGGAGCCAGCTATGGCTACACCTTC. It is translated as CASSFGGASYGYTF.

The DNA for the CDR3 is TGCGCCAGCAGCGGGAGAGTATCTACTGAAGCTTTCTTT. Protein sequence: CASSGRVSTEAFF. The genes are TRBV5-1 and TRBJ1-1; D is unclear. Trimming shortened V by 4 bases and J by 5 bases, and 12 bases separated the two germline ends. The CDR3 is made up of 13 amino acids. CDR1 and CDR2 (germline): SGHRS, YFSETQ.

This clone was detected once. The V and J genes are TRBV2 and TRBJ1-3, with 8 bases aligning to TRBD1. V trimming: 3 bases; J trimming: 4 bases; junction bases outside the gene matches: 5. The germline gives CDR1 SNHLY, CDR2 FYNNEI. CDR3 length equals 15 residues. As DNA, the CDR3 is TGTGCCAGCAGTGAGCAGGGGGCCTCGGGAAACACCATATATTTT. Translation gives CASSEQGASGNTIYF.

The rearrangement joins TRBV6-5 to TRBJ2-4; D possibly corresponds to TRBD1 (6 bases). The CDR3 runs to 15 residues. The germline V gene has CDR1 MNHEY and CDR2 SVGAGI. The ends were cut back, 6 bases at V and 1 base at J, with 13 bases in the middle. The CDR3 here is CASRPQGSAKNIQYF. Here the CDR3 DNA reads TGTGCCAGCAGACCGCAGGGGAGCGCCAAAAACATTCAGTACTTC.

This rearrangement joins TRBV11-2 to TRBJ2-1, with D possibly being TRBD2 (6 bases). The V gene lost 1 base and the J gene lost 0 bases, with 10 bases spanning the gap. Germline V gene sequence: CDR1 SGHAT, CDR2 FQNNGV. The CDR3 extends over 16 amino acids. As DNA, the CDR3 is TGTGCCAGCAGCTTAGGTCCGGGGGTCTCCTACAATGAGCAGTTCTTC. Translation: CASSLGPGVSYNEQFF.

This clone was counted ten times or more. The chain carries TRBV27 and TRBJ1-2, with TRBD1 as a possible D gene (6 bases). The CDR3 loop spans 15 amino acids. Germline assignment: CDR1 MNHEY and CDR2 SMNVEV (reference sequence). The V gene lost 2 bases and the J gene lost 4 bases, with 14 bases spanning the gap. CDR3 nucleotides: TGTGCCAGCAGTTTAGCATCTACAGGGTCCTATGGCTACACCTTC. Translating gives CASSLASTGSYGYTF.

J is TRBJ2-1 and V is TRBV10-1, with 9 bases identical to TRBD2. Germline V CDR1 and CDR2: WNHNN, SYGVQD (reference sequence). V shed 0 bases, J shed 6 bases, and the junction held 12 bases outside the gene matches. The CDR3 is 18 amino acids. CDR3 protein: CASSESKGLARLCNEQFF. Here the CDR3 DNA reads TGCGCCAGCAGTGAGTCGAAAGGACTAGCGAGGTTGTGCAATGAGCAGTTCTTC.

The chain combines TRBV13 with TRBJ2-5, with 9 positions matching TRBD2. V gave up 0 bases and J gave up 2 bases; unmatched junction bases: 7. Germline loops: CDR1 PRHDT, CDR2 FYEKMQ (reference sequence). This CDR3 is built from 17 residues. The CDR3 loop is CASSLGTSGYLQETQYF. The CDR3 DNA is TGTGCCAGCAGCTTAGGAACTAGCGGGTACTTACAAGAGACCCAGTACTTC.

This chain connects TRBV7-2 to TRBJ2-3, with TRBD2 matching 11 bases. CDR1 and CDR2 (germline): SGHTA, FQGNSA. V shed 1 base, J shed 5 bases, and the junction held 8 bases outside the gene matches. This CDR3 comprises 17 residues. The CDR3 protein is CASSLEWVAGGVDTQYF. In nucleotides, the CDR3 is TGTGCCAGCAGCTTAGAATGGGTAGCGGGAGGGGTAGATACGCAGTATTTT.

This clone has a single count. This rearrangement joins TRBV7-3 to TRBJ1-2; possibly TRBD1 for D (6 bases). Germline values: CDR1 SGHTA, CDR2 FQGTGA. The CDR3 covers 16 residues. Trimming shortened V by 4 bases and J by 3 bases, and 18 bases separated the two germline ends. The CDR3 is CASSWSSDSLYYGYTF. Here the CDR3 DNA reads TGTGCCAGCAGCTGGTCCTCGGACAGCTTGTACTATGGCTACACCTTC.

CDR3 protein: CASSLTLAGEHEQFF. The CDR3 nucleotides read TGCGCCAGCAGCTTGACGCTAGCGGGAGAACATGAGCAGTTCTTC. The chain recombines TRBV5-1 with TRBJ2-1, with TRBD2 matching 10 bases. Germline CDR1 reads SGHRS; CDR2 reads YFSETQ. The V and J ends lost 1 base and 8 bases, in that order; junction bases with no gene match: 6. The CDR3 has 15 amino acids.